This passage covers 7 T cell receptor beta chains from one sample sequenced in a study of T cell repertoires in cytomegalovirus infection. Antigens for these TCRs are unknown. TCRdb independently ran MiXCR on the reads; one entry per CDR3 protein. The sample has about 220,000 distinct CDR3 sequences; around two fifths are singletons. This specimen was CD8+ T cells from cultured PBMCs, taken from culture after CMV antigen stimulation. The receptors stem from a human donor in good health (CMV status not recorded). Some clones in this sample may be carry-over from other donors' samples.

The rearrangement joins TRBV6-5 to TRBJ1-4; 10 nucleotides align to TRBD1. Germline lookup yields CDR1 MNHEY and CDR2 SVGAGI. The CDR3 extends over 17 amino acids. Trimming removed 2 bases from V and 8 bases from J; junction bases left unmatched: 11. The chain's CDR3 is CASSYINSDRGWEKLFF. CDR3 bases: TGTGCCAGCAGTTACATTAATTCGGACAGGGGGTGGGAAAAACTGTTTTTT.

This clonotype has only a few counts. This chain joins TRBV7-8 and TRBJ2-1, with 7 nucleotides matching TRBD1. The CDR3 consists of 15 residues. The V segment lost 5 bases and the J segment 4 bases; nucleotides outside the gene matches: 8. The germline gives CDR1 SGHVS, CDR2 FQNEAQ. The CDR3 reads CASSLGQTNYNEQFF. CDR3 DNA sequence: TGTGCCAGCAGCCTGGGACAGACAAATTACAATGAGCAGTTCTTC.

This clonotype has a handful of counts. V and J are TRBV7-8 and TRBJ1-1; D is unclear. The ends were cut back, 3 bases at V and 4 bases at J, with 9 bases in the middle. Germline assignment: CDR1 SGHVS and CDR2 FQNEAQ. The CDR3 contains 13 residues. The CDR3 region has the DNA TGTGCCAGCAGCTTGTGGGGTGGCACTGAAGCTTTCTTT. Its protein is CASSLWGGTEAFF.

This clonotype was picked up one time. The V and J genes are TRBV25-1 and TRBJ2-3; possibly TRBD1 for D (6 bases). This CDR3 is built from 12 residues. Trimming took 8 bases from V and 4 from J, leaving 10 bases between them. Germline loops: CDR1 MGHDK, CDR2 SYGVNS. The DNA for the CDR3 is TGTGCCAGCCAAACAGGGCCAGATACGCAGTATTTT. Protein: CASQTGPDTQYF.

This clonotype occurred a few times. The chain recombines TRBV18 with TRBJ1-5, with D possibly matching TRBD1 (6 bases). V was shortened by 4 bases and J by 2 bases, with 12 bases between the two germline ends. CDR1 and CDR2 (germline): KGHSH, LQKENI. CDR3 size: 15 residues. This CDR3 is CASSLSGAGNQPQHF. The CDR3 coding sequence is TGTGCCAGCTCACTTTCAGGGGCCGGCAATCAGCCCCAGCATTTT.

The rearrangement joins TRBV7-9 to TRBJ1-2, with TRBD1 matching over 7 bases. The trim removed 3 bases at V and 5 bases at J, leaving 9 bases unmatched. The CDR3 length is 15 residues. The germline CDR1 and CDR2 sequences are SEHNR and FQNEAQ (reference sequence). The CDR3 sequence: CASSFPGTAAYGYTF. The CDR3 nucleotides are TGTGCCAGCAGCTTTCCTGGGACAGCAGCTTATGGCTACACCTTC.

This chain connects TRBV19 to TRBJ1-2; D not resolved. The V gene's germline CDR1 is LNHDA and CDR2 SQIVND (reference sequence). The V gene lost 6 bases and the J gene lost 0 bases, with 14 bases spanning the gap. This CDR3 is 15 amino acids long. Here the CDR3 reads CASSPSDGSNYGYTF. DNA of the CDR3: TGTGCCAGTAGCCCATCGGACGGATCTAACTATGGCTACACCTTC.